These 3 T cell receptor beta chains were all obtained from the same sample, sequenced in a study of Ad26.COV2.S vaccination and SARS-CoV-2 variants. The repertoire was sequenced with immunoSEQ multiplex PCR; TCRdb's copy has only in-frame clones and lacks some. The sample lists 350,000 to 500,000 clones, about nine tenths seen once, with more than 3.5% in the top ten. Specified treatment: some 20 received Ad26.COV2.S at low or high dose, single or two shots; roughly five received placebo; per-sample allocation not given. Each sample was drawn 63 days after the first injection (of vaccine or placebo). The starting material was peripheral blood, obtained in a trial of Ad26.COV2.S vaccine versus placebo. These receptors came from a person aged 18 to 59 who received the Ad26.COV2.S COVID-19 vaccine or a placebo.

This chain joins TRBV14 and TRBJ2-7; TRBD2 is a possible D gene (5 bases). The germline V gene encodes CDR1 SGHDN and CDR2 FVKESK. The CDR3 is 15 residues long. Trimming took off 4 bases at V and 0 bases at J, with 13 bases between the two ends. CDR3 region: CASSRLLAVSYEQYF. Here the CDR3 DNA reads TGTGCCAGCAGCCGGCTTCTAGCTGTCTCCTACGAGCAGTACTTC. The variable domain in full, completed from reference TRBV14 and TRBJ2-7, reads EAGVTQFPSHSVIEKGQTVTLRCDPISGHDNLYWYRRVMGKEIKFLLHFVKESKQDESGMPNNRFLAERTGGTYSTLKVQPAELEDSGVYFCASSRLLAVSYEQYFGPGTRLTVT.

On this clone itself: The CDR3 does not close with the conserved phenylalanine or tryptophan, likely indicating a read error. The limits of the CDR3 on the DNA are not certain, so only TCRdb's listed CDR3 is given. V usage is TRBV3-1 (or the pseudogene TRBV3-2) and J usage is TRBJ2-3. Per the germline V gene, CDR1 is LGHDT and CDR2 is YNNKEL (reference sequence). The CDR3 extends over 12 residues, inclusive of both ends. CDR3 protein: CASSQVGDFLCL.

The chain recombines TRBV28 with TRBJ1-1, with D possibly TRBD1 on 5 matching bases. This CDR3 has 13 residues. CDR1 is MDHEN and CDR2 is SYDVKM in the germline V gene. V lost 3 bases, J lost 7 bases, and 12 bases lay in between. The CDR3 reads CASSFPTVGEAFF. In DNA, the CDR3 is TGTGCCAGCAGTTTCCCGACAGTTGGTGAAGCTTTCTTT.